The subject of this entry is one T cell receptor beta chain. How the authors handled the data: Nucleated cell number was recorded as an estimate derived from reference gene primer amplification. Here immunoSEQ multiplex PCR was the method, and the copy in TCRdb shows in-frame clones only, minus some. V, J and clone size reflect that table, while D and trimming were determined from the DNA. The sample carries approximately 280,000 clones, around 90% recorded once. The data were obtained in a study of blood T cell repertoires in COVID-19. Study at large: Sites across the United States, Italy and Spain contributed samples from acute and convalescent COVID-19. Sample material is recorded as cDNA or gDNA derived from T cells, B-cell-depleted T cells, or PBMCs.

The length of the CDR3 is 15 residues. Germline assignment: CDR1 PRHDT and CDR2 FYEKMQ (reference sequence). V was cut by 5 bases and J by 0 bases, with 13 bases left in between. The source material was peripheral blood. The J gene is TRBJ1-1, the V gene TRBV13; D call uncertain. The sequence derives from a man aged 45-65 years with acute or convalescent COVID-19. DNA of the CDR3: TGTGCCAGCAGCCGGGAGGCCTACATGAACACTGAAGCTTTCTTT. As protein: CASSREAYMNTEAFF. The whole variable domain, remainder taken from reference TRBV13 and TRBJ1-1, is AAGVIQSPRHLIKEKRETATLKCYPIPRHDTVYWYQQGPGQDPQFLISFYEKMQSDKGSIPDRFSAQQFSDYHSELNMSSLELGDSALYFCASSREAYMNTEAFFGQGTRLTVV.